Following are 28 T cell receptor beta chains from one sample sequenced in a study of shared clonotypes between healthy human individuals. Positive CCR7 selection of CD45RO-negative cells yielded the naive CD8 cells, and terminally differentiated effector memory CD45RA+ cells were excluded. Sequencing was performed with immunoSEQ multiplex PCR; in TCRdb, only in-frame clones are kept and a portion is missing. The sample lists about 820,000 clones; about 92% were seen once. Sample: naive CD8+ T cells sorted from blood. The source of these receptors is a man aged 30 to 45 in good health.

The chain combines TRBV11-1 with TRBJ2-7, with 13 bases aligning to TRBD2. The germline gives CDR1 SGHAT, CDR2 FQDESV (reference sequence). Losses at the gene ends were 2 bases for V and 5 bases for J; bases not matched to a gene: 12. The CDR3 runs to 18 residues. The CDR3, as DNA: TGTGCCAGCAGCTTATCCGCCTTACTAGCGGGAGGGCAGGACGAGCAGTACTTC. As protein: CASSLSALLAGGQDEQYF.

The chain is built from TRBV7-9 and TRBJ2-7, with 7 bases aligning to TRBD2. The CDR3 spans 17 residues. The germline CDR1 and CDR2 sequences are SEHNR and FQNEAQ (reference sequence). Germline trimming cut 1 base from V and 4 bases from J; bases unmatched to any gene: 13. CDR3: CASSLVVGREHWYEQYF. DNA for the CDR3: TGTGCCAGCAGCTTAGTCGTCGGGCGGGAGCATTGGTACGAGCAGTACTTC.

The J gene is TRBJ2-1, the V gene TRBV2; 8 bases line up with TRBD1. This CDR3 is 16 amino acids long. CDR1 is SNHLY, CDR2 FYNNEI, per germline. The J segment lost 4 bases and the V segment lost 5 bases, leaving 10 bases of the junction unmatched. The CDR3 coding sequence is TGTGCCAGCAGTAAGGACAGGGAGTGGGGTTACAATGAGCAGTTCTTC. Translated, it gives CASSKDREWGYNEQFF.

The CDR3: CASSEVGVYNEQFF. Written as DNA, the CDR3 is TGTGCCAGCAGCGAAGTAGGAGTCTACAATGAGCAGTTCTTC. This chain connects TRBV7-2 to TRBJ2-1; no reliable D call. V was cut by 5 bases and J by 3 bases, with 11 bases left in between. This CDR3 contains 14 residues. Germline lookup yields CDR1 SGHTA and CDR2 FQGNSA.

On this clone itself: At one end, the junction sequence differs from germline, possibly due to a read error. V gene TRBV7-8 combines with J gene TRBJ2-1, with 10 bases lining up with TRBD1. The CDR3 runs 13 residues. The germline V gene encodes CDR1 SGHVS and CDR2 FQNEAQ. CDR3 sequence (DNA): TGCGCGACCGGGACAGGGGTGGGTAATGAGCAGTTCTTC. Protein: CATGTGVGNEQFF. Complete variable domain (other parts from reference TRBV7-8 and TRBJ2-1): GAGVSQSPRYKVAKRGQDVALRCDPISGHVSLFWYQQALGQGPEFLTYFQNEAQLDKSGLPSDRFFAERPEGSVSTLKIQRTQQEDSAVYLCATGTGVGNEQFFGPGTRLTVL.

The rearrangement joins TRBV19 to TRBJ2-2; D not resolved. Between the trimmed V and J ends, which lost 8 bases and 6 bases, there was a span of 10 bases. The CDR3 is 12 amino acids. From germline, CDR1 is LNHDA and CDR2 SQIVND (reference sequence). CDR3 in amino acids: CASRSGAGELFF. CDR3 nucleotides: TGTGCCAGTCGTTCAGGCGCCGGGGAGCTGTTTTTT.

The count of this clone is one. The chain links TRBV19 to TRBJ2-1; 7 bases align to TRBD1. CDR3 length equals 16 residues. V was clipped by 4 bases and J by 3 bases; unmatched bases: 9. Germline lookup yields CDR1 LNHDA and CDR2 SQIVND (reference sequence). CDR3 loop: CASSNFEGAGYNEQFF. The CDR3 DNA follows: TGTGCCAGTAGTAACTTCGAGGGGGCAGGCTACAATGAGCAGTTCTTC. Full variable domain (missing parts from reference TRBV19 and TRBJ2-1): DGGITQSPKYLFRKEGQNVTLSCEQNLNHDAMYWYRQDPGQGLRLIYYSQIVNDFQKGDIAEGYSVSREKKESFPLTVTSAQKNPTAFYLCASSNFEGAGYNEQFFGPGTRLTVL.

J is TRBJ1-2 and V is TRBV27; 10 bases align to TRBD1. Germline trimming cut 8 bases from V and 0 bases from J; bases unmatched to any gene: 3. CDR3 length equals 14 residues. Looked up from germline, CDR1 is MNHEY and CDR2 is SMNVEV (reference sequence). The CDR3 here is CASRDRGANYGYTF. CDR3 bases: TGTGCCAGCCGGGACAGGGGCGCTAACTATGGCTACACCTTC.

V usage is TRBV6-5 and J usage is TRBJ2-7; 7 nucleotides align to TRBD1. From germline, CDR1 is MNHEY and CDR2 SVGAGI. The CDR3 is 14 residues long. The V and J ends lost 8 bases and 4 bases, in that order; junction bases with no gene match: 11. Here the CDR3 reads CASQRSEGAYEQYF. The DNA for the CDR3 is TGTGCCAGCCAAAGGTCCGAGGGGGCATACGAGCAGTACTTC.

The genes are TRBV30 and TRBJ2-5; TRBD2 might be the D (7 bases). Judging by the DNA end, TRBJ2-7 fits better; the J call may be wrong. The CDR3 runs to 12 residues. CDR1 is GTSNPN, CDR2 SVGIG, per germline (reference sequence). The DNA for the CDR3 is TGTGCCTGGAGTGGCGGGGGCCACGAGCAGTACTTC. Amino acids: CAWSGGGHEQYF.

The CDR3 reads CASSLGQGAQEQYF. CDR3 DNA: TGTGCCAGCAGCCTGGGACAGGGGGCTCAAGAGCAGTACTTC. The V gene is TRBV5-8, the J gene TRBJ2-7; TRBD1 matches 12 bases. Germline CDR1 and CDR2: SGHTS and YDEGEE. V was pared by 4 bases and J by 7 bases, with 6 bases of the junction left unmatched. This CDR3 has 14 residues.

This chain joins TRBV19 and TRBJ2-1, with TRBD1 matching over 8 bases. Germline V CDR1 and CDR2: LNHDA, SQIVND (reference sequence). J was trimmed by 6 bases and V by 4 bases; bases with no gene match: 11. This CDR3 region has 16 residues. The CDR3 nucleotides are TGTGCCAGTAGTACCAGGACAGGGATCACATCCAATGAGCAGTTCTTC. It codes for CASSTRTGITSNEQFF.

This chain uses TRBV6-5 with TRBJ2-5; D may be TRBD1 (6 bases). Per germline, CDR1 MNHEY and CDR2 SVGAGI. This CDR3 comprises 14 residues. Trimming left V 4 bases short and J 5 bases short, with 14 bases between. DNA for the CDR3: TGTGCCAGCAGTTTGAAGCAGGGGCTCGAGACCCAGTACTTC. Translation gives CASSLKQGLETQYF.

The chain carries TRBV9 and TRBJ2-1; tentatively, D is TRBD2 (6 bases). Per the germline V gene, CDR1 is SGDLS and CDR2 is YYNGEE. With 6 bases removed from V and 5 bases from J, the gap between germline ends came to 18 bases. The CDR3 spans 15 residues. The CDR3 protein is CASNGDQDYHNEQFF. DNA of the CDR3: TGTGCCAGCAATGGGGATCAGGACTACCACAATGAGCAGTTCTTC.

This clone was picked up one time. V usage is TRBV11-3 and J usage is TRBJ1-1; D possibly corresponds to TRBD1 (5 bases). Deletions cut 8 bases from V and 7 bases from J, with 17 bases between. There are 13 residues in the CDR3. Looked up from germline, CDR1 is SGHNT and CDR2 is YENEEA. CDR3 DNA sequence: TGTGCCAGCGCTCCCGGGACTACGGGTGAAGCTTTCTTT. It specifies CASAPGTTGEAFF.

The V and J genes are TRBV29-1 and TRBJ2-1; no reliable D call. V lost 0 bases to trimming and J lost 1 base, with 10 bases between them. The CDR3 sequence is 15 residues long. CDR1 SQVTM and CDR2 ANQGSEA come from the germline V gene. The CDR3 sequence is CSVEDALESYNEQFF. CDR3 nucleotide sequence: TGCAGCGTTGAAGATGCTCTGGAGTCCTACAATGAGCAGTTCTTC.

As to this clone: Other nucleotide sequences from this sample produce the same CDR3. This chain uses TRBV28 with TRBJ1-4; TRBD1 is a possible D gene (6 bases). Germline values: CDR1 MDHEN, CDR2 SYDVKM. V was clipped by 2 bases and J by 0 bases, with 7 bases between them. The CDR3 has 15 residues. The CDR3 sequence: CASSLNRATNEKLFF. Here the CDR3 DNA reads TGTGCCAGCAGTTTAAACAGGGCAACTAATGAAAAACTGTTTTTT.

This chain uses TRBV9 with TRBJ2-1, with D tentatively TRBD1 (5 bases). This CDR3 region has 15 residues. From germline, CDR1 is SGDLS and CDR2 YYNGEE. V lost 0 bases to trimming and J lost 5 bases, with 12 bases between them. The CDR3 sequence: CASSVGQGVDNEQFF. CDR3 nucleotides: TGTGCCAGCAGCGTAGGTCAGGGTGTGGACAATGAGCAGTTCTTC.

The rearrangement joins TRBV28 to TRBJ2-6; D not resolved. Germline V gene sequence: CDR1 MDHEN, CDR2 SYDVKM. Trimming pared 4 bases from V and 1 base from J, leaving 5 bases between. There are 14 residues in the CDR3. Written as DNA, the CDR3 is TGTGCCAGCAGTTCCGTTTCTGGGGCCAACGTCCTGACTTTC. Translating it yields CASSSVSGANVLTF.

The chain has TRBV15 and TRBJ1-1; D remains ambiguous. The CDR3 has 13 residues. Germline V gene lookup returns CDR1 LNHNV and CDR2 YYDKDF (reference sequence). The V and J ends lost 4 bases and 6 bases respectively, with 12 bases between them. The CDR3 region is CATSMWVQAEAFF. The CDR3 DNA reads TGTGCCACCAGCATGTGGGTGCAAGCTGAAGCTTTCTTT.

The chain employs TRBV28 and TRBJ2-7; tentatively, D is TRBD2 (6 bases). Germline CDR1 is MDHEN and CDR2 is SYDVKM. The CDR3 length is 13 residues. V lost 8 bases and J lost 0, with 11 bases in between. The CDR3 region has the DNA TGTGCCAGCCGTGACGGGAGCTCCTACGAGCAGTACTTC. Translation gives CASRDGSSYEQYF.

The V and J genes are TRBV7-9 and TRBJ1-5; D is undetermined. CDR1 and CDR2 (germline): SEHNR, FQNEAQ (reference sequence). V was clipped by 0 bases and J by 7 bases, with 7 bases between them. There are 13 residues in the CDR3. The CDR3 reads CASSLAGRQPQHF. The CDR3 DNA follows: TGTGCCAGCAGCTTAGCAGGTAGGCAGCCCCAGCATTTT.

The chain is built from TRBV9 and TRBJ2-7; 8 bases align to TRBD2. The V gene end was trimmed by 0 bases and the J gene end by 3 bases; junction bases not matched to a gene: 11. The CDR3 totals 17 residues. Germline CDR1 is SGDLS and CDR2 is YYNGEE. The CDR3 DNA is TGTGCCAGCAGCGTAGAGGGGGTGGCGGGAGGCGGCTACGAGCAGTACTTC. The encoded protein is CASSVEGVAGGGYEQYF.

V and J are TRBV29-1 and TRBJ2-7; tentative D call: TRBD1 (5 bases). Trimming took 2 bases from V and 1 from J, leaving 12 bases between them. Per germline, CDR1 SQVTM and CDR2 ANQGSEA. The CDR3 contains 14 residues. CDR3 protein: CSVELTGLSYEQYF. CDR3 coding DNA: TGCAGCGTTGAACTTACAGGTTTATCCTACGAGCAGTACTTC.

J is TRBJ2-7 and V is TRBV7-8, with 9 nucleotides matching TRBD2. This CDR3 is built from 16 residues. V was pared by 3 bases and J by 4 bases, with 10 bases of the junction left unmatched. Germline V gives CDR1 SGHVS, CDR2 FQNEAQ. CDR3 bases: TGTGCCAGCAGCTTGGGACGGGTAGCGGGAGAATACGAGCAGTACTTC. This sequence encodes CASSLGRVAGEYEQYF. The full variable domain, in which reference TRBV7-8 and TRBJ2-7 provide the parts outside the CDR3, is GAGVSQSPRYKVAKRGQDVALRCDPISGHVSLFWYQQALGQGPEFLTYFQNEAQLDKSGLPSDRFFAERPEGSVSTLKIQRTQQEDSAVYLCASSLGRVAGEYEQYFGPGTRLTVT.

In regard to this clone: An end of the junction does not agree with germline; a read error may underlie this. The sample contains more than one DNA sequence encoding this CDR3. The chain links TRBV5-1 to TRBJ1-2, with 7 bases lining up with TRBD1. Per germline, CDR1 SGHRS and CDR2 YFSETQ. The CDR3 is 13 residues long. CDR3 loop: CASSGTAYDSYTF. Here the CDR3 DNA reads TGTGCCAGCAGCGGGACAGCCTATGATAGCTACACCTTC.

The chain employs TRBV29-1 and TRBJ2-7, with D possibly being TRBD1 (5 bases). V was trimmed by 0 bases and J by 3 bases, leaving 15 bases between them. The CDR3 extends over 15 amino acids. Germline lookup yields CDR1 SQVTM and CDR2 ANQGSEA. CDR3 sequence reads: CSVEDQGTTNYEQYF. DNA of the CDR3: TGCAGCGTTGAAGATCAGGGCACAACCAACTACGAGCAGTACTTC.

V and J are TRBV15 and TRBJ2-3, with a weak D call TRBD2 (5 bases). The ends were cut back, 5 bases at V and 2 bases at J, with 11 bases in the middle. CDR1 is LNHNV and CDR2 is YYDKDF in the germline V gene (reference sequence). The CDR3 covers 14 residues. CDR3 coding DNA: TGTGCCACCAGCGGTGCGGGTTACACAGATACGCAGTATTTT. This codes for CATSGAGYTDTQYF. Filled out from reference TRBV15 and TRBJ2-3, the complete variable domain reads DAMVIQNPRYQVTQFGKPVTLSCSQTLNHNVMYWYQQKSSQAPKLLFHYYDKDFNNEADTPDNFQSRRPNTSFCFLDIRSPGLGDTAMYLCATSGAGYTDTQYFGPGTRLTVL.